The following is a T cell receptor beta chain sequence with its context. Its antigen is still unknown. These data are taken from a study of cytomegalovirus exposure and HLA in healthy donors. General observations from the study: Certain indistinguishable V segments, among them TRBV6-2 and TRBV6-3, were excluded. A later analysis linked a missense variant in DCLRE1C to the trimming of TCR beta V and J genes.

PCR involved 60 Vbeta and 13 Jbeta primers. Repertoires were generated with immunoSEQ multiplex PCR, while TCRdb's copy carries only in-frame clones and drops some. The data contain approximately 160,000 clones, around 80% of them seen just once; the ten biggest clones take up more than 1.5%. The CDR3 covers 16 residues. The germline V gene has CDR1 SEHNR and CDR2 FQNEAQ (reference sequence). Trimming at V came to 5 bases and at J to 4 bases, leaving 6 bases not matched to a gene. This sequence was found in a human donor in good health. The sample was PBMCs. The V call is TRBV7-9, the J call TRBJ2-1; 12 bases are shared with TRBD2. The CDR3 reads CASSTRTSGAYNEQFF. The CDR3 nucleotides are TGTGCCAGCAGCACAAGGACTAGCGGGGCATACAATGAGCAGTTCTTC.